The 8 T cell receptor beta chains below were found in one sample sequenced in a study of cytomegalovirus exposure and HLA in healthy donors. The PCR was carried out with 60 Vbeta primers and 13 Jbeta primers. TCRdb's table, derived via immunoSEQ multiplex PCR, lists solely in-frame clones and lacks some. In the table there are roughly 100,000 clones, roughly three quarters of which are singletons. Sequenced material: PBMCs. The receptor set was obtained from a man between 50 and 59 years old in good health and CMV-seropositive.

This sequence joins TRBV18 and TRBJ1-5, with 7 bases identical to TRBD1. CDR3 length equals 16 residues. J was trimmed by 0 bases and V by 4 bases; bases with no gene match: 6. Germline V gives CDR1 KGHSH, CDR2 LQKENI. The CDR3 bases are TGTGCCAGCTCACGAGAGGGACAGAGTAGCAATCAGCCCCAGCATTTT. It specifies CASSREGQSSNQPQHF.

This chain links TRBV7-8 with TRBJ1-4; TRBD1 agrees at 9 bases. The CDR3 is made up of 19 amino acids. After removal of 5 bases from V and 3 bases from J, the junction contained 16 bases not matched to a gene. The germline gives CDR1 SGHVS, CDR2 FQNEAQ. CDR3: CASSRPGQGGAGANEKLFF. CDR3 bases: TGTGCCAGCAGCCGACCGGGACAGGGAGGAGCAGGAGCTAATGAAAAACTGTTTTTT.

The CDR3 DNA follows: TGTGCCAGCAGCCAAGGGAGCTTCTCCTACAATGAGCAGTTCTTC. Translated: CASSQGSFSYNEQFF. The rearrangement links TRBV14 to TRBJ2-1; unclear D gene. Germline loops: CDR1 SGHDN, CDR2 FVKESK. The length of the CDR3 is 15 residues. V was cut by 1 base and J by 0 bases, with 7 bases left in between.

This clone was observed a handful of times. The chain has TRBV30 and TRBJ2-3, with D unclear. Trimming took off 0 bases at V and 2 bases at J, with 6 bases between the two ends. The V gene's germline CDR1 is GTSNPN and CDR2 SVGIG (reference sequence). The CDR3 has 13 amino acids. The CDR3 loop is CAWSVEHTDTQYF. The CDR3 coding sequence is TGTGCCTGGAGTGTCGAACACACAGATACGCAGTATTTT. Full variable domain (remainder filled in from reference TRBV30 and TRBJ2-3): SQTIHQWPATLVQPVGSPLSLECTVEGTSNPNLYWYRQAAGRGLQLLFYSVGIGQISSEVPQNLSASRPQDRQFILSSKKLLLSDSGFYLCAWSVEHTDTQYFGPGTRLTVL.

This chain connects TRBV7-7 to TRBJ2-2; weak D call: TRBD2 (6 bases). The ends were cut back, 4 bases at V and 6 bases at J, with 12 bases in the middle. The CDR3 contains 14 residues. CDR1 and CDR2 from the germline V gene are SSHAT and FNYEAQ (reference sequence). The CDR3 bases are TGTGCCAGCAGCTCAGGGAGGAGGGCCGGGGAGCTGTTTTTT. This sequence encodes CASSSGRRAGELFF.

The V gene is TRBV6-6, the J gene TRBJ2-1, with 8 bases that match TRBD2. Germline CDR1 reads MNHNY; CDR2 reads SVGAGI (reference sequence). The ends lost 8 bases at V and 8 bases at J; junction bases unmatched: 2. This CDR3 contains 11 residues. CDR3 nucleotide sequence: TGTGCCAGCCGGGAGGGGGATGAGCAGTTCTTC. It is translated as CASREGDEQFF.

CDR3 amino acids: CASSVGTEETQYF. The DNA of the CDR3 is TGTGCCAGCAGTGTTGGGACAGAAGAGACCCAGTACTTC. The genes are TRBV6-1 and TRBJ2-5; 7 bases are a match to TRBD1. CDR3 length equals 13 residues. Trimming removed 4 bases from V and 3 bases from J; junction bases left unmatched: 2. Germline V CDR1 and CDR2: MNHNS, SASEGT.

V is TRBV27 and J is TRBJ2-5; 15 nucleotides match TRBD2. CDR3 length equals 19 residues. The germline CDR1 and CDR2 sequences are MNHEY and SMNVEV (reference sequence). The trim removed 3 bases at V and 9 bases at J, leaving 17 bases unmatched. In DNA form, the CDR3 reads TGTGCCAGCAGTTTGTCGGTGCCGGGACTAGCGGGGGGCGGTAAGGCCCAGTACTTC. Translation gives CASSLSVPGLAGGGKAQYF.